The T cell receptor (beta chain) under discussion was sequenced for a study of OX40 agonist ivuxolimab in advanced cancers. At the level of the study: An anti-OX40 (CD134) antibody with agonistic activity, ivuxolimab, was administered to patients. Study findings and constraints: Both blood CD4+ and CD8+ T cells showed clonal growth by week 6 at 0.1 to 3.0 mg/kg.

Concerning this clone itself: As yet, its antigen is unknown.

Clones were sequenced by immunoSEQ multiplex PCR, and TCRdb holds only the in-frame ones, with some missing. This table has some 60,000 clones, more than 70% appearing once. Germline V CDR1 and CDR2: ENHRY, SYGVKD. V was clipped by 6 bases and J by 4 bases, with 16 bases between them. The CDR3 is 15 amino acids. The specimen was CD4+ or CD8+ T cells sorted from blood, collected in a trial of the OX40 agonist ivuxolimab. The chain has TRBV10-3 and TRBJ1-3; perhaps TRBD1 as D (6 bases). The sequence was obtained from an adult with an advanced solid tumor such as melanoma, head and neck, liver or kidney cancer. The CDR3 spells CAIRDSRSRGNTIYF. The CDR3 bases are TGTGCCATCAGGGACAGCCGCTCGCGGGGAAACACCATATATTTT.